The sequence of this T cell receptor (beta chain) was determined in a study of lymphopenia after photon versus proton radiotherapy. This CDR3 contains 12 residues. The germline V gene has CDR1 WNHNN and CDR2 SYGVQD (reference sequence). V was cut by 2 bases and J by 15 bases, with 14 bases left in between. Study-level findings and limits: Better survival with proton therapy was suggested as possible, not demonstrated. Larger post-nadir TCR diversity loss correlated inversely with survival in deceased patients. Relative stability marked proton patients; photon patients lost diversity and naive cells. Post-nadir diversity loss with photons came from oligoclonal expansion, particularly CD8+ Temra cells.

Here immunoSEQ multiplex PCR was the method, and the copy in TCRdb shows in-frame clones only, minus some. The table lists about 39,000 clones, roughly nine tenths of them singletons. Turning to this clone: What it recognizes is unknown.

The clonotype was recovered from a man in his fifties or sixties with cholangiocarcinoma. This sequence joins TRBV10-1 and TRBJ2-1; perhaps TRBD2 as D (7 bases). The sample in question was peripheral blood, obtained from a patient treated with photon-based radiotherapy. The CDR3 loop reads CASSETGGPTFF. CDR3 nucleotides: TGCGCCAGCAGTGAGACCGGGGGGCCGACGTTCTTC.